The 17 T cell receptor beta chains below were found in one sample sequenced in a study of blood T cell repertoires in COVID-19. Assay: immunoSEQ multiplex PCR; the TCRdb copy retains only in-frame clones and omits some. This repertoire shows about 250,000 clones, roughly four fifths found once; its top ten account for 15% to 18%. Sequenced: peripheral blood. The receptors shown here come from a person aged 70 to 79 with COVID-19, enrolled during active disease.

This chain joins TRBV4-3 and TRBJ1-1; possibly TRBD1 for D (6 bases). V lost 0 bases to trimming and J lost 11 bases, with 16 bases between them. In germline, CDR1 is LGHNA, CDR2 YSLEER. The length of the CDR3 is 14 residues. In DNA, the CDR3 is TGCGCCAGCAGCCAAGATCGGGGGGGGGCTGGTGCTTTCTTT. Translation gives CASSQDRGGAGAFF.

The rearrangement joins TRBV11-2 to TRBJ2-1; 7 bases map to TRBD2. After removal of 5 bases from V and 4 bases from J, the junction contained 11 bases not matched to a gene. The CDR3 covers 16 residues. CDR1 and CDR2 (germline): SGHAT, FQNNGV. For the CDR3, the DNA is TGTGCCAGCAGCCGCCGGGAGGCCCCACCTTACAATGAGCAGTTCTTC. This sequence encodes CASSRREAPPYNEQFF.

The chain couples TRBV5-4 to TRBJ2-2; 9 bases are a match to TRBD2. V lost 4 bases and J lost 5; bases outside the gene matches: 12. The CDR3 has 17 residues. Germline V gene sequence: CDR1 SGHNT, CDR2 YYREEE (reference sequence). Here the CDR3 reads CASSPRGGGAGTGELFF. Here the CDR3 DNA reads TGTGCCAGCAGCCCCCGTGGCGGGGGGGCTGGGACCGGGGAGCTGTTTTTT.

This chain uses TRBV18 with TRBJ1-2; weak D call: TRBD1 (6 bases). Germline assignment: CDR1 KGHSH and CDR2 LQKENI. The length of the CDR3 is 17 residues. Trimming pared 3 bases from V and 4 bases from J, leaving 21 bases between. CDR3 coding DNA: TGTGCCAGCTCACCCGGTAGCACCCAGGGGCCGAGCTATGGCTACACCTTC. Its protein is CASSPGSTQGPSYGYTF.

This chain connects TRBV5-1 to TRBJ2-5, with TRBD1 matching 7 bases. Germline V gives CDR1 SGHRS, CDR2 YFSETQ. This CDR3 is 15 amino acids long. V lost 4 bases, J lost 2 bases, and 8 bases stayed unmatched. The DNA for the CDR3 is TGCGCCAGCAGCATGACAGGGCCAAGACAAGAGACCCAGTACTTC. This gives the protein CASSMTGPRQETQYF.

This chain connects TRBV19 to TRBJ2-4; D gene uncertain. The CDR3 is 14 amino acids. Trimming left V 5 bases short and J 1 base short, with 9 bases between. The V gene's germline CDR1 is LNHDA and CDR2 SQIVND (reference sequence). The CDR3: CASSPSGAKNIQYF. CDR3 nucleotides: TGTGCCAGTAGTCCCTCAGGTGCCAAAAACATTCAGTACTTC.

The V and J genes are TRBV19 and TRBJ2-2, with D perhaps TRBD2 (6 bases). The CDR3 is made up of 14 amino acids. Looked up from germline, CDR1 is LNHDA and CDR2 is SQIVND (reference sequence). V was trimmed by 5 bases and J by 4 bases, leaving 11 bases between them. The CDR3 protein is CASSGREATGELFF. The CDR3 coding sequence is TGTGCCAGTAGTGGCAGGGAGGCCACCGGGGAGCTGTTTTTT.

The CDR3 region has the DNA TGCGCCAGCAGCTTGACGGCGGGAGGGCCCTACAATGAGCAGTTCTTC. It encodes CASSLTAGGPYNEQFF. The chain couples TRBV5-1 to TRBJ2-1; the match to TRBD2 covers 9 bases. This CDR3 region has 16 residues. Germline loops: CDR1 SGHRS, CDR2 YFSETQ. J lost 2 bases, V lost 1 base, and 4 bases had no gene match.

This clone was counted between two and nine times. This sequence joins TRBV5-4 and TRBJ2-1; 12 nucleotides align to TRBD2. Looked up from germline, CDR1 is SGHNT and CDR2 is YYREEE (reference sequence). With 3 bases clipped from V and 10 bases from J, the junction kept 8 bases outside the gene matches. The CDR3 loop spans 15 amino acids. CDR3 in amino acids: CASSSRTSGTWEQFF. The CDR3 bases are TGTGCCAGCAGCTCTAGGACTAGCGGGACCTGGGAGCAGTTCTTC.

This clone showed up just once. As DNA, the CDR3 is TGCGCCAGCAGCTTGGTGGGCATGCAAGAGACCCAGTACTTC. Translation: CASSLVGMQETQYF. The V and J genes are TRBV5-1 and TRBJ2-5; D uncertain. Germline CDR1 and CDR2: SGHRS and YFSETQ. The CDR3 runs 14 residues. The ends were cut back, 0 bases at V and 2 bases at J, with 8 bases in the middle.

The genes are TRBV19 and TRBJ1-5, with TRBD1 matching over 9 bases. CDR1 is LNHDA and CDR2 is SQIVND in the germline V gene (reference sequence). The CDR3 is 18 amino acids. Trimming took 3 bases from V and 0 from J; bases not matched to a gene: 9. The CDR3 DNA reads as TGTGCCAGTAGTATCACCCGGACAGGGGCTTATAGCAATCAGCCCCAGCATTTT. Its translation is CASSITRTGAYSNQPQHF.

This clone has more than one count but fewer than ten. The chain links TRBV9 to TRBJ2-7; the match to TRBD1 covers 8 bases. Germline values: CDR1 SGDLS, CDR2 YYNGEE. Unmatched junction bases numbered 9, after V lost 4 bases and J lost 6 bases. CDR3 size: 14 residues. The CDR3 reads CASSPLPDRAEQYF. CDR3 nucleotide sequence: TGTGCCAGCAGCCCCTTGCCGGACAGGGCCGAGCAGTACTTC.

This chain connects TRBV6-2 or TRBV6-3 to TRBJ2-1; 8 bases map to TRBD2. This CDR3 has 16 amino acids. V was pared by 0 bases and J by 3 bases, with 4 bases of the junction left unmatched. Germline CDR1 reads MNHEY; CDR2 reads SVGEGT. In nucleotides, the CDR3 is TGTGCCAGCAGTTACTCAGGCGGGGGGTTCTACAATGAGCAGTTCTTC. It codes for CASSYSGGGFYNEQFF.

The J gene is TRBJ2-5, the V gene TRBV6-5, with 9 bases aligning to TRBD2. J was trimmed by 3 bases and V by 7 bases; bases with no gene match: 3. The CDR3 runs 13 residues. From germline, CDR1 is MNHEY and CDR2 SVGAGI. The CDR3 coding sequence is TGTGCCAGCAAGACTAGCGGTGAAGAGACCCAGTACTTC. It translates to CASKTSGEETQYF.

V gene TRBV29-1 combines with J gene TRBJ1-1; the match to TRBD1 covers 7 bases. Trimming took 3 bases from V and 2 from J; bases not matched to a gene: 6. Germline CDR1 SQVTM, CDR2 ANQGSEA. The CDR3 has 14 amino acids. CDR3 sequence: CSVEPQGTNTEAFF. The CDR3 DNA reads TGCAGCGTTGAGCCACAGGGGACAAACACTGAAGCTTTCTTT.

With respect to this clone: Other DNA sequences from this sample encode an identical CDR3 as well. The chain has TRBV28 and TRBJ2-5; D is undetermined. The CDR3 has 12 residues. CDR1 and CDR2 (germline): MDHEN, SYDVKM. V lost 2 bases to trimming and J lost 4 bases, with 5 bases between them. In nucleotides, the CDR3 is TGTGCCAGCAGTTTAAACGGAGAGACCCAGTACTTC. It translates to CASSLNGETQYF.

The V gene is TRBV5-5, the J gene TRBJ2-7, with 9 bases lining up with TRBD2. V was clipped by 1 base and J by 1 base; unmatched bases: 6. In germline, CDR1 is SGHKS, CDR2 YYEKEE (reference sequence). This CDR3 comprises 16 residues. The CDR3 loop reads CASSLRSSGVSYEQYF. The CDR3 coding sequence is TGTGCCAGCAGCTTGCGCTCTAGCGGGGTTTCCTACGAGCAGTACTTC. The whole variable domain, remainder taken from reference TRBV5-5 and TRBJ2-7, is DAGVTQSPTHLIKTRGQQVTLRCSPISGHKSVSWYQQVLGQGPQFIFQYYEKEERGRGNFPDRFSARQFPNYSSELNVNALLLGDSALYLCASSLRSSGVSYEQYFGPGTRLTVT.